This T cell receptor (beta chain) comes out of a study of vaccination and CD4 T cells after COVID-19. Study at large: The study collected post-vaccine samples a median around 70 days after dose two, with a range of 14 to 241. Overlapping spike peptides of SARS-CoV-2, HCoV-NL63, HCoV-OC43 and HCoV-229E were used, and cells were stimulated with them. Controls used CEFX viral epitopes (positive), HIV-1 Nef peptides (negative), or no peptide.

As to this clonotype: Antigen specificity is unknown.

Cultured CD4+ T cell DNA was sequenced using the Oncomine TCR Beta short-read assay. It was from cultured CD4+ T cells that genomic DNA was extracted. TCRdb re-analysed the PCR reads in MiXCR, keeping a single row per CDR3 protein. The table lists just over 14,000 distinct CDR3 sequences, roughly four fifths of them singletons, with roughly a tenth in the top ten. The treatment denotes: approximately 11-day PBMC culture with coronavirus spike peptide pools or control peptides (ViraFEST assay). The CDR3 is 14 residues long. Germline values: CDR1 DFQATT, CDR2 SNEGSKA (reference sequence). With 1 base removed from V and 0 bases from J, the gap between germline ends came to 7 bases.

This sequence joins TRBV20-1 and TRBJ1-5; D uncertain. Sequences were obtained from CD4+ T cells from blood, cultured in vitro. The TCR comes from a human donor who had recovered from COVID-19. CDR3 residues: CSARVGYSNQPQHF. The CDR3 region has the DNA TGCAGTGCTAGAGTCGGATATAGCAATCAGCCCCAGCATTTT.